Listed here are 21 T cell receptor beta chains from one sample, sequenced in a study of Graves' ophthalmopathy and Graves' hyperthyroidism. CDR3 regions of TCR beta were amplified from RNA transcripts. HTBI-primed first-round RT-PCR preceded second-round multiplex PCR. TCRdb re-derived calls from the multiplex PCR reads in MiXCR, one entry per CDR3 protein. The sample includes about 380,000 distinct CDR3 sequences, approximately 15% of them seen just once. The sample comprised peripheral blood. The source is a woman aged 18-29 years with stable Graves' hyperthyroidism.

The V call is TRBV20-1, the J call TRBJ1-1; D is unclear. The CDR3 has 12 amino acids. Germline CDR1 DFQATT, CDR2 SNEGSKA (reference sequence). Between the trimmed V and J ends, which lost 3 bases and 6 bases, there was a span of 11 bases. CDR3 DNA: TGCAGTGCTAGCCGAGGAGAAGCTGAAGCTTTCTTT. It translates to CSASRGEAEAFF.

This clonotype was detected ten times or more. The chain combines TRBV5-1 with TRBJ1-3; D gene unclear. CDR1 SGHRS and CDR2 YFSETQ come from the germline V gene. CDR3 length: 16 amino acids. V lost 0 bases to trimming and J lost 0 bases, with 10 bases between them. CDR3 sequence (DNA): TGCGCCAGCAGCTTGGCCGGTACTGCCTCTGGAAACACCATATATTTT. This encodes CASSLAGTASGNTIYF.

At least ten counts were recorded for this clonotype. The J gene is TRBJ1-2, the V gene TRBV5-1; D perhaps matches TRBD1 (6 bases). The ends were cut back, 4 bases at V and 1 base at J, with 17 bases in the middle. This CDR3 contains 16 residues. Germline loops: CDR1 SGHRS, CDR2 YFSETQ. The DNA for the CDR3 is TGCGCCAGCAGCACCCAAGGGACACCAGATAACTATGGCTACACCTTC. Encoded protein: CASSTQGTPDNYGYTF.

V usage is TRBV4-1 and J usage is TRBJ1-1; no clear D. CDR1 MGHRA and CDR2 YSYEKL come from the germline V gene. V lost 1 base and J 1 base, leaving 16 bases between the germline ends. The CDR3 loop spans 17 amino acids. This CDR3 reads CASSQALLRGRNTEAFF. The CDR3 nucleotides read TGCGCCAGCAGCCAAGCGCTTTTACGGGGAAGGAACACTGAAGCTTTCTTT.

At least ten counts were recorded for this clonotype. The chain carries TRBV6-5 and TRBJ2-5, with D possibly TRBD1 on 6 matching bases. This CDR3 has 17 residues. V lost 0 bases to trimming and J lost 7 bases, with 21 bases between them. CDR1 and CDR2 (germline): MNHEY, SVGAGI. Here the CDR3 reads CASSYSTSGASGGTQYF. The CDR3 DNA sequence: TGTGCCAGCAGTTACTCGACCTCAGGGGCCTCCGGAGGGACCCAGTACTTC.

This clonotype was seen repeatedly, ten times or more. The chain employs TRBV2 and TRBJ1-1; D uncertain. Trimming took off 4 bases at V and 1 base at J, with 10 bases between the two ends. From germline, CDR1 is SNHLY and CDR2 FYNNEI. CDR3 length equals 14 residues. The CDR3 reads CASSVEAQNTEAFF. DNA for the CDR3: TGTGCCAGCAGTGTTGAGGCGCAGAACACTGAAGCTTTCTTT.

This clonotype appeared many times. CDR3 sequence: CASSSPEYSGYTF. The CDR3 region has the DNA TGTGCCAGCAGCTCCCCGGAGTATAGTGGCTACACCTTC. V gene TRBV5-6 combines with J gene TRBJ1-2; no reliable D call. The germline V gene encodes CDR1 SGHDT and CDR2 YYEEEE. CDR3 length equals 13 residues. Trimming left V 3 bases short and J 7 bases short, with 13 bases between.

This clonotype was seen ten or more times. The chain uses TRBV9 and TRBJ2-7; D is perhaps TRBD1 (6 bases). Germline-derived CDR1 and CDR2 are SGDLS and YYNGEE. V lost 6 bases and J lost 5, with 18 bases in between. CDR3 length: 14 amino acids. The CDR3 loop reads CASNPLTEGDEQYF. CDR3 bases: TGTGCCAGCAACCCTTTGACCGAGGGGGACGAGCAGTACTTC.

This clonotype was counted ten times or more. The J gene is TRBJ2-5, the V gene TRBV18, with TRBD2 matching over 8 bases. This CDR3 region has 15 residues. Germline loops: CDR1 KGHSH, CDR2 LQKENI. V lost 3 bases and J lost 2; bases outside the gene matches: 5. DNA for the CDR3: TGTGCCAGCTCACCCCTTAGCGGGACTCAAGAGACCCAGTACTTC. This translates into CASSPLSGTQETQYF.

This clonotype was detected ten times or more. The CDR3: CASSWREFGYGYTF. CDR3 DNA: TGTGCCAGCAGCTGGAGGGAGTTTGGCTATGGCTACACCTTC. The chain couples TRBV7-9 to TRBJ1-2; D gene uncertain. The germline CDR1 and CDR2 sequences are SEHNR and FQNEAQ (reference sequence). Trimming left V 4 bases short and J 4 bases short, with 13 bases between. This CDR3 has 14 amino acids.

This clonotype was detected ten times or more. A junction boundary mismatches the germline segment, possibly from a read error. The chain joins TRBV29-1 to TRBJ1-1; D unclear. The CDR3 covers 11 residues. Germline CDR1 and CDR2: SQVTM and ANQGSEA. CDR3 amino acids: CGVARDTEAFF. The CDR3 nucleotides read TGCGGCGTCGCTCGGGACACTGAAGCTTTCTTT.

This clonotype has a count of ten or more. The chain couples TRBV6-5 to TRBJ1-5; 8 bases fit TRBD1. The CDR3 runs to 14 residues. V lost 7 bases, J lost 5 bases, and 7 bases stayed unmatched. Germline V CDR1 and CDR2: MNHEY, SVGAGI. CDR3 DNA: TGTGCCAGCACCTGGACAGGGTCCCATCAGCCCCAGCATTTT. Protein product: CASTWTGSHQPQHF.

This clonotype was recorded a few times. The V call is TRBV27, the J call TRBJ2-7; 7 nucleotides line up with TRBD2. The CDR3 contains 15 residues. Germline-derived CDR1 and CDR2 are MNHEY and SMNVEV (reference sequence). With V trimmed by 8 bases and J by 1 base, 11 bases remained unmatched. CDR3 nucleotides: TGTGCCAGCTCCTCTGCGGCGGGAGCTTCCTACGAGCAGTACTTC. Translation: CASSSAAGASYEQYF.

This clonotype appeared many times. This chain uses TRBV6-2 or TRBV6-3 with TRBJ2-5, with a weak D call TRBD2 (6 bases). Trimming stripped 2 bases from V and 4 bases from J, with 14 bases between. The CDR3 loop spans 15 amino acids. Germline CDR1 and CDR2: MNHEY and SVGEGT. CDR3 DNA: TGTGCCAGCAGTTACGGAGGTCTAGCGAGAGAGACCCAGTACTTC. Protein: CASSYGGLARETQYF.

The rearrangement uses TRBV2 and TRBJ2-5, with D unclear. V lost 1 base and J lost 1, with 10 bases in between. Germline V gene data show CDR1 as SNHLY and CDR2 as FYNNEI. The CDR3 totals 15 residues. CDR3 in amino acids: CASSEESMPQETQYF. The CDR3 DNA reads as TGTGCCAGCAGTGAAGAATCTATGCCCCAAGAGACCCAGTACTTC.

This clonotype was seen ten or more times. V and J are TRBV4-1 and TRBJ1-5, with 7 bases identical to TRBD1. In germline, CDR1 is MGHRA, CDR2 YSYEKL. V was clipped by 3 bases and J by 5 bases; unmatched bases: 7. The CDR3 has 15 amino acids. Here the CDR3 reads CASSQTGKGHQPQHF. CDR3 DNA sequence: TGCGCCAGCAGCCAGACAGGGAAAGGGCATCAGCCCCAGCATTTT.

This clonotype was observed many times. This chain links TRBV6-1 with TRBJ1-2; D is perhaps TRBD1 (5 bases). V gave up 10 bases and J gave up 9 bases, with 15 bases separating them. Germline V gene data show CDR1 as MNHNS and CDR2 as SASEGT. CDR3 length equals 11 residues. In nucleotides, the CDR3 is TGTGCCACCCACCAGGGTTTGAGCTACACCTTC. This encodes CATHQGLSYTF.

This clonotype was picked up many times. This chain uses TRBV6-2 or TRBV6-3 with TRBJ1-6, with D maybe TRBD1 (6 bases). The CDR3 runs 14 residues. The germline V gene encodes CDR1 MNHEY and CDR2 SVGEGT. V was clipped by 6 bases and J by 6 bases, with 12 bases between them. This CDR3 reads CASSWGQANSPLHF. Written as DNA, the CDR3 is TGTGCCAGCAGCTGGGGACAAGCTAATTCACCCCTCCACTTT.

The table lists this clonotype with many counts. The gene calls are TRBV11-2 and TRBJ2-2; 8 bases align to TRBD2. The CDR3 is made up of 16 amino acids. Germline values: CDR1 SGHAT, CDR2 FQNNGV. The ends lost 6 bases at V and 1 base at J; junction bases unmatched: 7. As DNA, the CDR3 is TGTGCCAGCAGACGAGCGGGGGCGTTGAACACCGGGGAGCTGTTTTTT. This sequence encodes CASRRAGALNTGELFF.

This clonotype came up many times. The V and J genes are TRBV6-5 and TRBJ1-3; D not certain. The CDR3 length is 11 residues. V was shortened by 2 bases and J by 5 bases, with 1 base between the two germline ends. The germline CDR1 and CDR2 sequences are MNHEY and SVGAGI. The CDR3 is CASSYRNTIYF. In DNA form, the CDR3 reads TGTGCCAGCAGTTACAGAAACACCATATATTTT.

The CDR3: CASSPNPGQDGQPQHF. For the CDR3, the DNA is TGTGCCAGCAGTCCGAACCCGGGACAGGATGGGCAGCCCCAGCATTTT. V usage is TRBV12-3 or TRBV12-4 and J usage is TRBJ1-5, with 8 bases fitting TRBD1. This CDR3 has 16 residues. The V and J ends lost 5 bases and 7 bases, in that order; junction bases with no gene match: 13.